One sample yielded the 13 T cell receptor beta chains listed below, sequenced in a study of shared clonotypes between healthy human individuals. Method: immunoSEQ multiplex PCR; TCRdb's copy keeps in-frame clones and lacks some. The sample includes 550,000 to 800,000 clones, roughly 88% of them seen just once. Sequences were obtained from memory CD8+ T cells from PBMCs. Subset: CD45RO+ cells pooled with CCR7-negative TemRA cells. Receptors originate from a man younger than 35 in good health. Some clones in this sample may be carry-over from other donors' samples.

The chain couples TRBV4-1 to TRBJ2-5; 7 bases match TRBD1. In germline, CDR1 is MGHRA, CDR2 YSYEKL. V gave up 1 base and J gave up 8 bases; unmatched junction bases: 1. This CDR3 has 12 amino acids. As DNA, the CDR3 is TGCGCCAGCAGCCAAGCAGGGGGAACCCAGTACTTC. Protein sequence: CASSQAGGTQYF.

This clone was seen once. V is TRBV6-5 and J is TRBJ2-3; no definite D call. The CDR3 extends over 11 amino acids. V lost 5 bases and J lost 8, with 8 bases in between. Germline V gene data show CDR1 as MNHEY and CDR2 as SVGAGI. The CDR3 region has the DNA TGTGCCAGCAGTGCCTTTGGTACGCAGTATTTT. Its translation: CASSAFGTQYF.

This chain uses TRBV7-8 with TRBJ2-7, with 9 positions matching TRBD1. The CDR3 runs 14 residues. The V and J ends lost 5 bases and 7 bases, in that order; junction bases with no gene match: 9. Germline loops: CDR1 SGHVS, CDR2 FQNEAQ. This CDR3 reads CASSLGTGLGEQYF. The CDR3 nucleotides read TGTGCCAGCAGCCTGGGGACAGGGCTGGGGGAGCAGTACTTC.

The rearrangement links TRBV5-4 to TRBJ1-2; D unresolved. V lost 4 bases to trimming and J lost 5 bases, with 15 bases between them. The CDR3 is 14 residues long. Germline V gene data show CDR1 as SGHNT and CDR2 as YYREEE (reference sequence). The CDR3 region is CASSLPEGRYGYTF. CDR3 DNA sequence: TGTGCCAGCAGCCTCCCCGAGGGAAGGTATGGCTACACCTTC.

J is TRBJ1-5 and V is TRBV19; D not resolved. The CDR3 is made up of 15 amino acids. Germline V gene data show CDR1 as LNHDA and CDR2 as SQIVND (reference sequence). V gave up 4 bases and J gave up 1 base, with 11 bases separating them. For the CDR3, the DNA is TGTGCCAGTAGTAATGGCAGGATGAGCAATCAGCCCCAGCATTTT. Its translation is CASSNGRMSNQPQHF. The variable domain in full, with the rest retrieved from reference TRBV19 and TRBJ1-5, is DGGITQSPKYLFRKEGQNVTLSCEQNLNHDAMYWYRQDPGQGLRLIYYSQIVNDFQKGDIAEGYSVSREKKESFPLTVTSAQKNPTAFYLCASSNGRMSNQPQHFGDGTRLSIL.

Of note for this clone: The sample carries other DNA sequences with the same CDR3. CDR3 region: CASSLLAGGPYEQYF. CDR3 DNA: TGTGCCAGCAGCTTACTAGCGGGAGGGCCCTACGAGCAGTACTTC. The chain employs TRBV7-2 and TRBJ2-7; 12 nucleotides match TRBD2. The germline CDR1 and CDR2 sequences are SGHTA and FQGNSA. J gave up 2 bases and V 2 bases, and 1 base lay outside the gene matches. This CDR3 contains 15 residues. The full variable domain, in which reference TRBV7-2 and TRBJ2-7 provide the parts outside the CDR3, is GAGVSQSPSNKVTEKGKDVELRCDPISGHTALYWYRQSLGQGLEFLIYFQGNSAPDKSGLPSDRFSAERTGGSVSTLTIQRTQQEDSAVYLCASSLLAGGPYEQYFGPGTRLTVT.

The genes are TRBV7-9 and TRBJ1-4; possibly TRBD1 for D (5 bases). Germline CDR1 is SEHNR and CDR2 is FQNEAQ (reference sequence). V lost 3 bases, J lost 8 bases, and 10 bases lay in between. The CDR3 contains 13 residues. This chain's CDR3 is CASSFGGGEKLFF. CDR3 in DNA: TGTGCCAGCAGCTTCGGGGGAGGGGAAAAACTGTTTTTT. Filled out from reference TRBV7-9 and TRBJ1-4, the complete variable domain reads DTGVSQNPRHKITKRGQNVTFRCDPISEHNRLYWYRQTLGQGPEFLTYFQNEAQLEKSRLLSDRFSAERPKGSFSTLEIQRTEQGDSAMYLCASSFGGGEKLFFGSGTQLSVL.

The chain uses TRBV4-3 and TRBJ2-1; a weak D match, TRBD2 (5 bases). Looked up from germline, CDR1 is LGHNA and CDR2 is YSLEER. This CDR3 contains 13 residues. V lost 0 bases to trimming and J lost 9 bases, with 9 bases between them. Here the CDR3 reads CASSQDQEVEQFF. In nucleotides, the CDR3 is TGCGCCAGCAGCCAAGATCAGGAGGTTGAGCAGTTCTTC.

This clone was counted once. The CDR3 loop is CASSNQGSYNEQFF. DNA for the CDR3: TGTGCCAGTAGTAACCAGGGCTCCTACAATGAGCAGTTCTTC. The rearrangement uses TRBV19 and TRBJ2-1, with D maybe TRBD1 (5 bases). Trimming took off 4 bases at V and 0 bases at J, with 7 bases between the two ends. Germline lookup yields CDR1 LNHDA and CDR2 SQIVND (reference sequence). The CDR3 extends over 14 amino acids.

The chain links TRBV19 to TRBJ2-1; D perhaps matches TRBD2 (6 bases). The germline gives CDR1 LNHDA, CDR2 SQIVND (reference sequence). Trimming took off 6 bases at V and 9 bases at J, with 15 bases between the two ends. This CDR3 spans 13 amino acids. CDR3 sequence reads: CASSTVPGGEQFF. As DNA, the CDR3 is TGTGCCAGTAGCACGGTCCCCGGGGGTGAGCAGTTCTTC. Full variable domain (rest looked up from reference TRBV19 and TRBJ2-1): DGGITQSPKYLFRKEGQNVTLSCEQNLNHDAMYWYRQDPGQGLRLIYYSQIVNDFQKGDIAEGYSVSREKKESFPLTVTSAQKNPTAFYLCASSTVPGGEQFFGPGTRLTVL.

This chain joins TRBV27 and TRBJ2-1; D ambiguous. The germline gives CDR1 MNHEY, CDR2 SMNVEV (reference sequence). The ends were cut back, 3 bases at V and 4 bases at J, with 13 bases in the middle. This CDR3 has 15 amino acids. In DNA form, the CDR3 reads TGTGCCAGCAGTTTGGCACGTGGGGTATACAATGAGCAGTTCTTC. Its translation: CASSLARGVYNEQFF.

The chain is built from TRBV13 and TRBJ2-7; tentatively, D is TRBD1 or TRBD2 (5 bases each). This CDR3 has 13 amino acids. Germline loops: CDR1 PRHDT, CDR2 FYEKMQ (reference sequence). Between the trimmed V and J ends, which lost 8 bases and 0 bases, there was a span of 11 bases. CDR3 residues: CASGAGSSYEQYF. The CDR3 DNA reads TGTGCCAGCGGGGCGGGTAGCTCCTACGAGCAGTACTTC.

The chain uses TRBV27 and TRBJ2-3; 10 positions match TRBD1. The J segment lost 4 bases and the V segment lost 2 bases, leaving 6 bases of the junction unmatched. The CDR3 is made up of 16 amino acids. Germline V lookup: CDR1 MNHEY, CDR2 SMNVEV (reference sequence). CDR3 region: CASSLLRTGGADTQYF. In DNA, the CDR3 is TGTGCCAGCAGTTTACTACGGACAGGGGGGGCAGATACGCAGTATTTT.